This T cell receptor beta chain was sequenced for a study of control samples from healthy donors and cancer patients. Clones were read by immunoSEQ multiplex PCR, and TCRdb kept only the in-frame ones, dropping some. The table has about 120,000 clones, approximately 88% seen once. The V and J ends lost 5 bases and 6 bases, in that order; junction bases with no gene match: 6. Germline-derived CDR1 and CDR2 are WSHSY and SAAADI. The CDR3 is 14 amino acids. The receptor's source is a middle-aged man in good health. Source material: blood. J is TRBJ2-2 and V is TRBV10-2; 7 bases are a match to TRBD2. In nucleotides, the CDR3 is TGCGCCAGCAGTACTGGACTAGACGCCGGGGAGCTGTTTTTT. This encodes CASSTGLDAGELFF.